The 22 T cell receptor beta chains presented below share a single source sample, sequenced in a study of T cell responses to AZD1222 COVID-19 vaccine. Libraries were prepared by immunoSEQ multiplex PCR; TCRdb keeps only in-frame clonotypes and omits some of them. The table records some 120,000 clones, 75% to 90% of them present only once. The source was peripheral blood, collected on day 0 of AZD1222 vaccination. These receptors were taken from an adult in good health.

The V and J genes are TRBV5-1 and TRBJ2-3; 9 bases fit TRBD2. The V gene end was trimmed by 4 bases and the J gene end by 1 base; junction bases not matched to a gene: 4. CDR1 and CDR2 from the germline V gene are SGHRS and YFSETQ. The CDR3 contains 15 residues. The CDR3 loop is CASSHRTSGTDTQYF. CDR3 sequence (DNA): TGCGCCAGCAGCCATAGGACTAGCGGCACAGATACGCAGTATTTT.

This clone was picked up a small number of times. The CDR3 DNA follows: TGTGCCAGCAGCTTAGGTGTAACCAACCCAGATACGCAGTATTTT. This codes for CASSLGVTNPDTQYF. The chain joins TRBV11-3 to TRBJ2-3; no clear D. CDR1 is SGHNT, CDR2 YENEEA, per germline. Trimming left V 1 base short and J 4 bases short, with 12 bases between. CDR3 size: 15 residues.

V and J are TRBV5-1 and TRBJ1-5, with a tentative D call TRBD1 (5 bases). The germline V and J ends were trimmed by 0 bases and 7 bases, with 14 bases remaining between them. CDR1 and CDR2 from the germline V gene are SGHRS and YFSETQ. There are 15 residues in the CDR3. The CDR3 nucleotides read TGCGCCAGCAGCTTGGGGATAGGGGAGAGCCAGCCCCAGCATTTT. Amino acid sequence: CASSLGIGESQPQHF.

The chain combines TRBV27 with TRBJ2-2, with 9 positions matching TRBD2. V was pared by 3 bases and J by 5 bases, with 4 bases of the junction left unmatched. Germline assignment: CDR1 MNHEY and CDR2 SMNVEV (reference sequence). The CDR3 length is 15 residues. CDR3 in amino acids: CASSFLAGRTGELFF. In nucleotides, the CDR3 is TGTGCCAGCAGTTTTCTAGCGGGAAGAACCGGGGAGCTGTTTTTT.

This clone was counted between two and nine times. The rearrangement uses TRBV20-1 and TRBJ1-1; D is perhaps TRBD1 (5 bases). V shed 3 bases and J shed 6 bases, with 14 bases lying between them. CDR1 and CDR2 from the germline V gene are DFQATT and SNEGSKA (reference sequence). The length of the CDR3 is 13 residues. CDR3 in DNA: TGCAGTGCTAGTCGGGGCCCGAGCCCTGAAGCTTTCTTT. Translated, it gives CSASRGPSPEAFF.

The chain joins TRBV4-1 to TRBJ1-5; no clear D. Germline-derived CDR1 and CDR2 are MGHRA and YSYEKL. The V gene lost 1 base and the J gene lost 7 bases, with 8 bases spanning the gap. This CDR3 spans 13 amino acids. Here the CDR3 reads CASSQGTDQPQHF. In nucleotides, the CDR3 is TGCGCCAGCAGCCAAGGGACGGACCAGCCCCAGCATTTT.

The chain recombines TRBV29-1 with TRBJ2-1; tentatively, D is TRBD1 (6 bases). The germline CDR1 and CDR2 sequences are SQVTM and ANQGSEA. The CDR3 sequence is 14 residues long. V was pared by 7 bases and J by 7 bases, with 20 bases between. The chain's CDR3 is CSAQAVRQANEQFF. In DNA form, the CDR3 reads TGCAGCGCCCAGGCGGTAAGACAGGCGAATGAGCAGTTCTTC.

The J gene is TRBJ2-1, the V gene TRBV30, with D tentatively TRBD2 (5 bases). Germline CDR1 GTSNPN, CDR2 SVGIG (reference sequence). V was cut by 1 base and J by 5 bases, with 15 bases left in between. The CDR3 extends over 15 amino acids. The CDR3 protein is CAWSDLMRTHNEQFF. For the CDR3, the DNA is TGTGCCTGGAGTGATCTGATGAGGACTCACAATGAGCAGTTCTTC.

This clone was seen more than once but under ten times. This chain links TRBV18 with TRBJ1-4, with D possibly being TRBD1 (6 bases). Per germline, CDR1 KGHSH and CDR2 LQKENI. The CDR3 contains 17 residues. Trimming shortened V by 4 bases and J by 4 bases, and 19 bases separated the two germline ends. CDR3 protein: CASSRTTPTGSNEKLFF. CDR3 nucleotide sequence: TGTGCCAGCTCACGCACGACCCCCACAGGGAGTAATGAAAAACTGTTTTTT.

This sequence joins TRBV5-1 and TRBJ2-7; 9 bases match TRBD1. CDR1 SGHRS and CDR2 YFSETQ come from the germline V gene. The CDR3 consists of 16 residues. The trim removed 1 base at V and 7 bases at J, leaving 12 bases unmatched. CDR3 sequence (DNA): TGCGCCAGCAGCTTGACCGGGACAGGGAATCGGGGAGAGCAGTACTTC. This codes for CASSLTGTGNRGEQYF.

The chain combines TRBV6-1 with TRBJ1-1, with D tentatively TRBD1 (5 bases). V lost 10 bases, J lost 2 bases, and 20 bases lay in between. The length of the CDR3 is 15 residues. CDR1 and CDR2 from the germline V gene are MNHNS and SASEGT. CDR3 residues: CANRILGTSNTEAFF. CDR3 nucleotides: TGTGCCAACAGGATCCTCGGGACCTCTAACACTGAAGCTTTCTTT.

The chain is built from TRBV3-1 (or the pseudogene TRBV3-2) and TRBJ1-2, with no clear D. The CDR3 is made up of 15 amino acids. Per germline, CDR1 LGHDT and CDR2 YNNKEL (reference sequence). With 0 bases removed from V and 7 bases from J, the gap between germline ends came to 15 bases. Here the CDR3 reads CASSQEGGEAGGYTF. CDR3 nucleotide sequence: TGTGCCAGCAGCCAAGAGGGCGGGGAGGCAGGTGGCTACACCTTC.

J is TRBJ2-1 and V is TRBV20-1; D unresolved. The CDR3 covers 11 residues. Trimming took off 5 bases at V and 8 bases at J, with 10 bases between the two ends. Per germline, CDR1 DFQATT and CDR2 SNEGSKA (reference sequence). DNA of the CDR3: TGCAGTGCTCCCGGGTCTCATGAGCAGTTCTTC. This sequence encodes CSAPGSHEQFF.

This chain uses TRBV4-2 with TRBJ1-2, with 8 bases aligning to TRBD1. After removal of 1 base from V and 4 bases from J, the junction contained 5 bases not matched to a gene. CDR1 is LGHNA, CDR2 YNFKEQ, per germline. The CDR3 runs to 15 residues. The CDR3 nucleotides read TGTGCCAGCAGCCAAGCCCGGACAGGGACCTATGGCTACACCTTC. Amino acid sequence: CASSQARTGTYGYTF.

The table lists this clone with a count of one. V and J are TRBV7-2 and TRBJ2-1; a possible D gene is TRBD2 (5 bases). The V gene's germline CDR1 is SGHTA and CDR2 FQGNSA. Trimming stripped 5 bases from V and 3 bases from J, with 17 bases between. CDR3 length: 16 amino acids. The chain's CDR3 is CASSDLSGIYYNEQFF. The DNA of the CDR3 is TGTGCCAGCAGCGACCTCAGCGGAATTTACTACAATGAGCAGTTCTTC.

The CDR3 loop reads CASSQDRGTNTEAFF. The DNA of the CDR3 is TGCGCCAGCAGCCAAGATCGGGGGACGAACACTGAAGCTTTCTTT. The chain employs TRBV4-3 and TRBJ1-1, with D possibly TRBD1 on 5 matching bases. The CDR3 length is 15 residues. Germline CDR1 LGHNA, CDR2 YSLEER. V dropped 0 bases and J dropped 1 base, with 9 bases sitting between them.

The chain employs TRBV5-6 and TRBJ1-6; 8 nucleotides agree with TRBD1. The CDR3 has 19 amino acids. With 0 bases clipped from V and 4 bases from J, the junction kept 12 bases outside the gene matches. CDR1 and CDR2 from the germline V gene are SGHDT and YYEEEE. This CDR3 is CASSLAGQGKGSYNSPLHF. CDR3 nucleotide sequence: TGTGCCAGCAGCTTGGCCGGACAGGGTAAGGGTTCGTATAATTCACCCCTCCACTTT.

This chain links TRBV20-1 with TRBJ1-1; no definite D call. The CDR3 length is 11 residues. V was pared by 7 bases and J by 4 bases, with 10 bases between. Germline loops: CDR1 DFQATT, CDR2 SNEGSKA (reference sequence). CDR3 in amino acids: CSVEKFTEAFF. Written as DNA, the CDR3 is TGCAGTGTCGAAAAGTTCACTGAAGCTTTCTTT.

The chain joins TRBV29-1 to TRBJ1-4; 9 bases are shared with TRBD1. The CDR3 is 14 residues long. V lost 5 bases to trimming and J lost 3 bases; unmatched junction nucleotides: 4. The germline V gene has CDR1 SQVTM and CDR2 ANQGSEA. CDR3 bases: TGCAGCGTTACAGGGGGCAGAGCTAATGAAAAACTGTTTTTT. Translating gives CSVTGGRANEKLFF.

The chain couples TRBV10-3 to TRBJ2-2; 12 bases align to TRBD2. This CDR3 is 16 amino acids long. V was pared by 5 bases and J by 8 bases, with 9 bases of the junction left unmatched. The germline V gene encodes CDR1 ENHRY and CDR2 SYGVKD. CDR3 sequence reads: CAISPGLAGLAGELFF. For the CDR3, the DNA is TGTGCCATCAGTCCAGGACTAGCGGGATTAGCTGGGGAGCTGTTTTTT.

This clone is a singleton in its sample. The chain combines TRBV19 with TRBJ1-5, with D possibly matching TRBD1 (5 bases). Trimming removed 6 bases at V and 0 bases at J, with 12 bases between. The CDR3 covers 15 residues. Germline V gene sequence: CDR1 LNHDA, CDR2 SQIVND (reference sequence). CDR3 bases: TGTGCCAGTAGGGACAACTACAGTAGCAATCAGCCCCAGCATTTT. This codes for CASRDNYSSNQPQHF.

V and J are TRBV3-1 (or the pseudogene TRBV3-2) and TRBJ1-2, with D unresolved. V lost 4 bases to trimming and J lost 8 bases, with 17 bases between them. The CDR3 spans 14 residues. Germline-derived CDR1 and CDR2 are LGHDT and YNNKEL (reference sequence). The CDR3 DNA reads as TGTGCCAGCAGCCTTCCCGGACGGCTGCGGGGCTACACCTTC. This sequence encodes CASSLPGRLRGYTF.